A single sample is the source of the 19 T cell receptor beta chains below, sequenced in a study of T cell responses to AZD1222 COVID-19 vaccine. Using immunoSEQ multiplex PCR, the repertoire was profiled, and TCRdb retains in-frame clones only, with some absent. The sample consists of roughly 150,000 clones, 80% to 95% of them appearing once. This specimen consisted of peripheral blood, obtained on day 0 of AZD1222 vaccination. These TCRs come from an adult in good health.

The chain is built from TRBV7-3 and TRBJ2-1; weak D call: TRBD1 (5 bases). The CDR3 runs 13 residues. V was clipped by 5 bases and J by 4 bases, with 9 bases between them. CDR1 and CDR2 (germline): SGHTA, FQGTGA. CDR3 DNA sequence: TGTGCCAGCAGCCAAGGGGCGTACAATGAGCAGTTCTTC. Translated: CASSQGAYNEQFF.

V is TRBV10-3 and J is TRBJ1-2; the D is unclear. The CDR3 consists of 14 residues. Per germline, CDR1 ENHRY and CDR2 SYGVKD. V was shortened by 4 bases and J by 0 bases, with 9 bases between the two germline ends. The DNA of the CDR3 is TGTGCCATCAGTGTCGGCAGTTCTAACTATGGCTACACCTTC. Translated, it gives CAISVGSSNYGYTF.

V and J are TRBV6-5 and TRBJ2-1, with D perhaps matching TRBD1 or TRBD2 (5 bases each). V lost 6 bases to trimming and J lost 10 bases, with 16 bases between them. The CDR3 has 13 amino acids. In germline, CDR1 is MNHEY, CDR2 SVGAGI. The CDR3 DNA follows: TGTGCCAGCAGCCGAGCCAGAGGGGAAGAGCAGTTCTTC. Its translation is CASSRARGEEQFF.

This clone was recorded only once. The rearrangement joins TRBV24-1 to TRBJ1-2; no definite D call. The V end was cut by 5 bases, the J end by 7 bases, with 16 bases between. This CDR3 is 14 amino acids long. In germline, CDR1 is KGHDR, CDR2 SFDVKD. The CDR3 spells CATSADPRRGGYTF. Written as DNA, the CDR3 is TGTGCCACCAGTGCGGACCCTCGTCGGGGTGGCTACACCTTC.

This chain links TRBV6-5 with TRBJ1-5; no clear D. This CDR3 is built from 12 residues. The V end lost 6 bases, the J end lost 9 bases, and 12 bases lay between the germline ends. Germline values: CDR1 MNHEY, CDR2 SVGAGI. The CDR3 coding sequence is TGTGCCAGCAGGCCCCCCGTGGGGCCCCAGCATTTT. Its protein is CASRPPVGPQHF.

This clone was observed once. V and J are TRBV2 and TRBJ1-2; D is unclear. CDR1 and CDR2 (germline): SNHLY, FYNNEI. V lost 2 bases and J 4 bases, leaving 14 bases between the germline ends. The CDR3 sequence is 15 residues long. The CDR3 reads CASSENAARLYGYTF. The CDR3 DNA follows: TGTGCCAGCAGTGAAAACGCGGCCAGGCTCTATGGCTACACCTTC.

The chain has TRBV6-5 and TRBJ1-4; D might be TRBD1 (6 bases). This CDR3 region has 14 residues. The germline gives CDR1 MNHEY, CDR2 SVGAGI. V lost 8 bases and J 5 bases, leaving 15 bases between the germline ends. This chain's CDR3 is CASHTGPQNEKLFF. DNA for the CDR3: TGTGCCAGCCACACAGGGCCACAGAATGAAAAACTGTTTTTT.

In DNA form, the CDR3 reads TGTGCCAGCAGCAAACATGGGCGGGGAGATACGCAGTATTTT. It is translated as CASSKHGRGDTQYF. V is TRBV21-1 and J is TRBJ2-3; TRBD2, the D gene given by the table, was not confirmed from the DNA. TRBV21-1 is flagged as a pseudogene. CDR3 size: 14 residues.

J is TRBJ1-1 and V is TRBV11-2; D ambiguous. The CDR3 is made up of 13 amino acids. The germline V and J ends were trimmed by 3 bases and 5 bases, with 10 bases remaining between them. Germline-derived CDR1 and CDR2 are SGHAT and FQNNGV. CDR3 protein: CASSFWEGTEAFF. In DNA form, the CDR3 reads TGTGCCAGCAGCTTTTGGGAGGGAACTGAAGCTTTCTTT.

The J gene is TRBJ1-2, the V gene TRBV24-1; 7 nucleotides line up with TRBD1. V lost 7 bases, J lost 7 bases, and 8 bases stayed unmatched. The CDR3 covers 13 residues. CDR1 and CDR2 (germline): KGHDR, SFDVKD. This CDR3 is CATSQGGGAGYTF. In DNA form, the CDR3 reads TGTGCCACCAGCCAGGGGGGGGGTGCTGGCTACACCTTC.

The chain links TRBV6-2 or TRBV6-3 to TRBJ2-7; TRBD2 matches 8 bases. Trimming took 0 bases from V and 8 from J; bases not matched to a gene: 3. The CDR3 contains 13 residues. Germline CDR1 is MNHEY and CDR2 is SVGEGT. The CDR3 spells CASSYSGLDQQYF. As DNA, the CDR3 is TGTGCCAGCAGTTACTCGGGACTAGACCAGCAGTACTTC.

This sequence joins TRBV6-5 and TRBJ2-7, with D perhaps matching TRBD1 (5 bases). With 4 bases removed from V and 3 bases from J, the gap between germline ends came to 13 bases. The CDR3 sequence is 14 residues long. Germline-derived CDR1 and CDR2 are MNHEY and SVGAGI. The CDR3 sequence: CASSSHSGFYEQYF. CDR3 nucleotides: TGTGCCAGCAGTTCACACTCAGGGTTCTACGAGCAGTACTTC.

V is TRBV6-5 and J is TRBJ2-5; TRBD1 might be the D (6 bases). CDR3 length: 14 amino acids. V gave up 6 bases and J gave up 12 bases, with 23 bases separating them. Per the germline V gene, CDR1 is MNHEY and CDR2 is SVGAGI. DNA of the CDR3: TGTGCCAGCAGAGTATCGGACAGCCCCGTTATGGAGTACTTC. Protein sequence: CASRVSDSPVMEYF.

The chain joins TRBV9 to TRBJ1-1, with TRBD1 identical over 12 bases. Germline CDR1 and CDR2: SGDLS and YYNGEE. V was pared by 4 bases and J by 0 bases, with 4 bases of the junction left unmatched. CDR3 length equals 16 residues. The DNA for the CDR3 is TGTGCCAGCAGCCCCGGGACAGGGGGCCTGAACACTGAAGCTTTCTTT. Amino acid sequence: CASSPGTGGLNTEAFF.

The chain links TRBV2 to TRBJ1-2; the match to TRBD1 covers 7 bases. V trimming: 4 bases; J trimming: 4 bases; junction bases outside the gene matches: 6. CDR3 length: 14 residues. Germline CDR1 and CDR2: SNHLY and FYNNEI. The CDR3 sequence: CASSVRQGVYGYTF. The DNA of the CDR3 is TGTGCCAGCAGTGTGCGACAGGGTGTCTATGGCTACACCTTC.

The rearrangement joins TRBV7-2 to TRBJ2-7; 7 bases line up with TRBD2. The V gene's germline CDR1 is SGHTA and CDR2 FQGNSA. The V segment lost 5 bases and the J segment 0 bases; nucleotides outside the gene matches: 16. This CDR3 region has 18 residues. CDR3 sequence: CASSPRGLEGGSSYEQYF. CDR3 bases: TGTGCCAGCAGCCCCCGTGGATTGGAGGGCGGGAGCTCCTACGAGCAGTACTTC. The whole variable domain, remainder taken from reference TRBV7-2 and TRBJ2-7, is GAGVSQSPSNKVTEKGKDVELRCDPISGHTALYWYRQSLGQGLEFLIYFQGNSAPDKSGLPSDRFSAERTGGSVSTLTIQRTQQEDSAVYLCASSPRGLEGGSSYEQYFGPGTRLTVT.

V is TRBV7-2 and J is TRBJ2-2, with a tentative D call TRBD2 (6 bases). Germline-derived CDR1 and CDR2 are SGHTA and FQGNSA. The length of the CDR3 is 16 residues. Trimming shortened V by 4 bases and J by 2 bases, and 14 bases separated the two germline ends. This CDR3 reads CASSSRHGRNTGELFF. CDR3 nucleotide sequence: TGTGCCAGCAGCTCGAGGCACGGGAGAAACACCGGGGAGCTGTTTTTT.

The genes are TRBV18 and TRBJ2-5; the D is unclear. Germline V gene lookup returns CDR1 KGHSH and CDR2 LQKENI. The CDR3 extends over 13 amino acids. Trimming took 2 bases from V and 0 from J, leaving 4 bases between them. This CDR3 reads CASSPRNQETQYF. The CDR3 DNA is TGTGCCAGCTCACCAAGAAACCAAGAGACCCAGTACTTC.

Remarks on this clone: The junction does not match germline at one end; this may be a read error. V is TRBV29-1 and J is TRBJ2-7; no clear D. Germline V gives CDR1 SQVTM, CDR2 ANQGSEA. The CDR3 has 13 residues. Here the CDR3 reads CRVADRVSYEQYF. The CDR3 nucleotides read TGCAGAGTTGCAGATAGGGTCTCCTACGAGCAGTACTTC.